The following is a T cell receptor (beta chain) sequence with its context. Antigen specificity is unknown. This sample was taken from a study of shared clonotypes between healthy human individuals. General study results and limits: Generally, estimated richness proved larger in naive subsets than it did in memory subsets. The study found about 5% of naive CD4 clonotypes shared across a handful of donors. Generation of non-shared clonotypes was less probable than generation of clonotypes shared by all four donors.

The CDR3 extends over 13 amino acids. Germline CDR1 and CDR2: GTSNPN and SVGIG (reference sequence). Trimming shortened V by 2 bases and J by 5 bases, and 12 bases separated the two germline ends. Only in-frame clones appear in the TCRdb table, and some are missing; sequencing was by immunoSEQ multiplex PCR. This table has some 680,000 clones, roughly 72% appearing once. The J gene is TRBJ2-5, the V gene TRBV30; the D gene is possibly TRBD2 (6 bases). Sequenced sample: memory CD4+ T cells sorted from blood. Subset defined: CD45RA-negative fraction. The receptor comes from a woman aged 25 to 45 in good health. The CDR3: CAWSLDRGETQYF. DNA for the CDR3: TGTGCCTGGAGTCTAGACCGGGGGGAGACCCAGTACTTC.